A single sample gave rise to the 23 T cell receptor beta chains below, sequenced in a study of OX40 agonist ivuxolimab in advanced cancers. The library relied on the immunoSEQ multiplex PCR assay. Not all clones reach the TCRdb copy of this immuneACCESS table, which keeps in-frame sequences only. Checked studies attribute under half of the gap to unresolved V genes and leave the rest unexplained. This sample lists roughly 70,000 clones; roughly 86% were detected once. The ten most abundant clones make up approximately 2.5% of the sample. Material: CD4+ or CD8+ T cells sorted from blood, obtained in a trial of the OX40 agonist ivuxolimab. These receptors were collected from an adult with an advanced solid tumor such as melanoma, head and neck, liver or kidney cancer.

V is TRBV4-2 and J is TRBJ2-2, with 8 bases fitting TRBD2. V dropped 4 bases and J dropped 6; count of bases not matched to a gene: 19. This CDR3 region has 19 residues. Germline values: CDR1 LGHNA, CDR2 YNFKEQ. The CDR3 sequence is CASSRTLAGSGTGAGELFF. CDR3 sequence (DNA): TGTGCCAGCAGCCGCACCCTGGCGGGTAGCGGGACGGGTGCCGGGGAGCTGTTTTTT.

The chain joins TRBV28 to TRBJ2-7; either TRBD1 or TRBD2 may fit D (5 bases each). The CDR3 sequence is 12 residues long. CDR1 and CDR2 (germline): MDHEN, SYDVKM. Trimming removed 10 bases from V and 7 bases from J, with 17 bases in between. CDR3 nucleotide sequence: TGTGCCACCCGGGGCAGTTCTTTGGAGCAGTACTTC. It is translated as CATRGSSLEQYF.

The CDR3 here is CASRMDLGYEQYF. For the CDR3, the DNA is TGTGCCAGCAGGATGGACCTAGGCTACGAGCAGTACTTC. The V gene is TRBV6-6, the J gene TRBJ2-7; D remains unclear. V was trimmed by 6 bases and J by 3 bases, leaving 12 bases between them. This CDR3 is 13 amino acids long. The germline V gene has CDR1 MNHNY and CDR2 SVGAGI (reference sequence).

There are a few counts of this clone. The V gene is TRBV19, the J gene TRBJ1-1; 8 nucleotides match TRBD1. J gave up 2 bases and V 4 bases, and 6 bases lay outside the gene matches. Germline V gives CDR1 LNHDA, CDR2 SQIVND (reference sequence). This CDR3 has 15 residues. The CDR3 DNA follows: TGTGCCAGTAGTAGGGCCGGACAGGGAAACACTGAAGCTTTCTTT. This codes for CASSRAGQGNTEAFF.

The V call is TRBV6-5, the J call TRBJ1-2, with a weak D call TRBD1 (5 bases). V was shortened by 2 bases and J by 3 bases, with 13 bases between the two germline ends. The CDR3 spans 15 residues. The germline CDR1 and CDR2 sequences are MNHEY and SVGAGI. CDR3 nucleotide sequence: TGTGCCAGCAGTTACCAACCAGGGATGGACTATGGCTACACCTTC. Residues: CASSYQPGMDYGYTF.

The V call is TRBV5-5, the J call TRBJ2-5, with 10 positions matching TRBD1. J was trimmed by 5 bases and V by 5 bases; bases with no gene match: 15. The CDR3 length is 17 residues. CDR1 and CDR2 (germline): SGHKS, YYEKEE (reference sequence). Here the CDR3 reads CASSPDRGLVNYETQYF. CDR3 DNA sequence: TGTGCCAGCAGTCCTGACAGGGGGCTTGTGAATTACGAGACCCAGTACTTC.

This rearrangement joins TRBV5-6 to TRBJ2-3; 9 positions agree with TRBD1. The V segment lost 4 bases and the J segment 6 bases; nucleotides outside the gene matches: 6. The CDR3 runs to 14 residues. The germline V gene encodes CDR1 SGHDT and CDR2 YYEEEE. Here the CDR3 DNA reads TGTGCCAGCAGCCCACAGGGGGCATCGGATACGCAGTATTTT. It yields the protein CASSPQGASDTQYF.

V gene TRBV20-1 combines with J gene TRBJ1-1; D is uncertain. Germline V lookup: CDR1 DFQATT, CDR2 SNEGSKA (reference sequence). V lost 5 bases and J lost 4, with 5 bases in between. The CDR3 extends over 10 amino acids. The CDR3, as DNA: TGCAGTGCTCGCCGCACTGAAGCTTTCTTT. It specifies CSARRTEAFF.

V is TRBV13 and J is TRBJ2-1; D unclear. Trimming removed 1 base from V and 6 bases from J, with 16 bases in between. Germline V lookup: CDR1 PRHDT, CDR2 FYEKMQ (reference sequence). This CDR3 is built from 16 residues. As DNA, the CDR3 is TGTGCCAGCAGCTTAGACCTTGTAGCATATACCAATGAGCAGTTCTTC. This gives the protein CASSLDLVAYTNEQFF. The full variable domain, its missing parts supplied by reference TRBV13 and TRBJ2-1, is AAGVIQSPRHLIKEKRETATLKCYPIPRHDTVYWYQQGPGQDPQFLISFYEKMQSDKGSIPDRFSAQQFSDYHSELNMSSLELGDSALYFCASSLDLVAYTNEQFFGPGTRLTVL.

This chain links TRBV19 with TRBJ2-1; tentatively, D is TRBD1 or TRBD2 (6 bases each). V lost 2 bases to trimming and J lost 10 bases, with 9 bases between them. This CDR3 is built from 12 residues. Per the germline V gene, CDR1 is LNHDA and CDR2 is SQIVND (reference sequence). The CDR3: CASSILGGEQFF. The CDR3 coding sequence is TGTGCCAGTAGTATACTCGGGGGCGAGCAGTTCTTC.

CDR3 in amino acids: CASSFGGAVEQYF. In DNA, the CDR3 is TGTGCCAGCAGCTTTGGGGGGGCGGTGGAGCAGTACTTC. This chain joins TRBV11-2 and TRBJ2-7; the D gene is possibly TRBD2 (7 bases). The CDR3 has 13 residues. Trimming removed 3 bases at V and 7 bases at J, with 13 bases between. The germline gives CDR1 SGHAT, CDR2 FQNNGV. Full variable domain (rest looked up from reference TRBV11-2 and TRBJ2-7): EAGVAQSPRYKIIEKRQSVAFWCNPISGHATLYWYQQILGQGPKLLIQFQNNGVVDDSQLPKDRFSAERLKGVDSTLKIQPAKLEDSAVYLCASSFGGAVEQYFGPGTRLTVT.

The rearrangement joins TRBV15 to TRBJ1-2; D gene ambiguous. Germline CDR1 LNHNV, CDR2 YYDKDF (reference sequence). This CDR3 spans 15 amino acids. With 0 bases removed from V and 7 bases from J, the gap between germline ends came to 15 bases. DNA of the CDR3: TGTGCCACCAGCAGAGAAGCACAGAAGTCTAGTGGCTACACCTTC. This translates into CATSREAQKSSGYTF. The complete variable domain, with remaining parts taken from reference TRBV15 and TRBJ1-2, reads DAMVIQNPRYQVTQFGKPVTLSCSQTLNHNVMYWYQQKSSQAPKLLFHYYDKDFNNEADTPDNFQSRRPNTSFCFLDIRSPGLGDTAMYLCATSREAQKSSGYTFGSGTRLTVV.

The rearrangement uses TRBV6-5 and TRBJ1-1; unclear D gene. V lost 2 bases to trimming and J lost 2 bases, with 6 bases between them. CDR1 and CDR2 (germline): MNHEY, SVGAGI. The CDR3 extends over 13 amino acids. The CDR3 spells CASSYAENTEAFF. For the CDR3, the DNA is TGTGCCAGCAGTTACGCAGAAAACACTGAAGCTTTCTTT.

The J gene is TRBJ2-3, the V gene TRBV9, with TRBD1 matching 9 bases. J lost 7 bases, V lost 0 bases, and 15 bases had no gene match. This CDR3 spans 18 amino acids. Per the germline V gene, CDR1 is SGDLS and CDR2 is YYNGEE. The CDR3 sequence: CASSVAPGGQGLLYTQYF. The DNA for the CDR3 is TGTGCCAGCAGCGTAGCCCCGGGGGGACAGGGACTTCTATATACGCAGTATTTT.

The chain uses TRBV10-1 and TRBJ2-1, with D possibly TRBD2 on 6 matching bases. CDR1 and CDR2 from the germline V gene are WNHNN and SYGVQD (reference sequence). This CDR3 has 14 residues. Deletions cut 2 bases from V and 9 bases from J, with 14 bases between. The CDR3, as DNA: TGCGCCAGCAGTGAGCGCGGAGGGCCGGGTGAGCAGTTCTTC. Its protein is CASSERGGPGEQFF.

The chain employs TRBV27 and TRBJ2-3; 11 bases are a match to TRBD2. The V segment lost 5 bases and the J segment 5 bases; nucleotides outside the gene matches: 6. This CDR3 has 15 residues. Germline V gene lookup returns CDR1 MNHEY and CDR2 SMNVEV (reference sequence). The CDR3 DNA reads TGTGCCAGCAGTCCCCTAGCGGGAGGCTTAGATACGCAGTATTTT. It yields the protein CASSPLAGGLDTQYF.

V is TRBV28 and J is TRBJ2-3; D is ambiguous. This CDR3 is built from 16 residues. V lost 7 bases, J lost 2 bases, and 19 bases lay in between. From germline, CDR1 is MDHEN and CDR2 SYDVKM. CDR3 residues: CASMGPNYGNTDTQYF. In nucleotides, the CDR3 is TGTGCCAGCATGGGCCCTAACTACGGAAACACAGATACGCAGTATTTT.

The V gene is TRBV2, the J gene TRBJ2-5, with TRBD1 matching 12 bases. Germline values: CDR1 SNHLY, CDR2 FYNNEI. The V gene end was trimmed by 6 bases and the J gene end by 4 bases; junction bases not matched to a gene: 3. The CDR3 is 14 amino acids. The CDR3 sequence is CASRGDRGPETQYF. CDR3 nucleotides: TGTGCCAGCAGAGGGGACAGGGGGCCAGAGACCCAGTACTTC.

The rearrangement links TRBV2 to TRBJ1-3; TRBD1 aligns across 8 bases. CDR3 length: 13 residues. V gave up 10 bases and J gave up 3 bases; unmatched junction bases: 5. Germline lookup yields CDR1 SNHLY and CDR2 FYNNEI. DNA of the CDR3: TGTGCCACCGGGACAGGCTATGGAAACACCATATATTTT. Its translation is CATGTGYGNTIYF.

This chain joins TRBV7-9 and TRBJ1-4; D possibly corresponds to TRBD1 (6 bases). The V end was cut by 2 bases, the J end by 4 bases, with 14 bases between. CDR1 is SEHNR and CDR2 is FQNEAQ in the germline V gene (reference sequence). This CDR3 region has 16 residues. CDR3 DNA sequence: TGTGCCAGCAGCTTAAATCCGGGGGCTGGTAATGAAAAACTGTTTTTT. It translates to CASSLNPGAGNEKLFF.

The CDR3 region has the DNA TGTGCCAGCTCATTGGACAGGGCCGAGCAGTACTTC. Amino acids: CASSLDRAEQYF. The chain has TRBV18 and TRBJ2-7; 8 nucleotides match TRBD1. Germline assignment: CDR1 KGHSH and CDR2 LQKENI. This CDR3 has 12 residues. Germline trimming cut 5 bases from V and 6 bases from J; bases unmatched to any gene: 3.

CDR3 nucleotide sequence: TGTGCCAGCAGCTTAGGTCTCAGGGGGCGCGAAAAACTGTTTTTT. Translated, it gives CASSLGLRGREKLFF. The rearrangement uses TRBV7-2 and TRBJ1-4; 8 positions agree with TRBD1. This CDR3 has 15 amino acids. With 1 base clipped from V and 8 bases from J, the junction kept 6 bases outside the gene matches. In germline, CDR1 is SGHTA, CDR2 FQGNSA.

The chain employs TRBV28 and TRBJ1-1, with 9 bases that match TRBD1. CDR1 is MDHEN, CDR2 SYDVKM, per germline. The CDR3 consists of 14 residues. The trim removed 4 bases at V and 4 bases at J, leaving 4 bases unmatched. CDR3 in amino acids: CASSSPGQGTEAFF. The CDR3 DNA follows: TGTGCCAGCAGTTCCCCGGGACAGGGCACTGAAGCTTTCTTT.